A single TCR beta chain is shown here with its context. Primers for the PCR totalled 60 Vbeta and 13 Jbeta. Libraries were prepared by immunoSEQ multiplex PCR; TCRdb keeps only in-frame clonotypes and omits some of them. The sample includes about 76,000 clones, roughly 85% of them seen just once. The data belong to a study of cytomegalovirus exposure and HLA in healthy donors. The CDR3 covers 14 residues. The germline V gene has CDR1 LNHNV and CDR2 YYDKDF (reference sequence). Trimming took 5 bases from V and 12 from J; bases not matched to a gene: 16. The origin of this receptor is a man aged 25 to 45 in good health and CMV-seronegative. Input material: PBMCs. V is TRBV15 and J is TRBJ2-7; 7 bases agree with TRBD1. CDR3 DNA sequence: TGTGCCACCAGCCCGCCGACAGGGATTAGCGCACCGTACTTC. It is translated as CATSPPTGISAPYF.